The clone carrying this TCR beta chain occurred once. The data were taken from a study of blood T cells in healthy people across ages. Through a sample-barcoded 5' primer and a J-beta primer mix, a second PCR was run for 7 to 11 cycles. TCRdb processed the 5' RACE reads anew with MiXCR; each CDR3 protein has one entry. This table has just over 1 million distinct CDR3 sequences, 45% appearing once. Deletions cut 8 bases from V and 1 base from J, with 7 bases between. Germline values: CDR1 ENHRY, CDR2 SYGVKD. The CDR3 loop spans 12 amino acids. The chain uses TRBV10-3 and TRBJ2-3, with D hard to call. The sequencing input was blood. This TCR derives from a woman aged 55-75 years in good health. The CDR3 protein is CAIGSGTDTQYF. CDR3 DNA: TGTGCCATCGGAAGCGGCACAGATACGCAGTATTTT.